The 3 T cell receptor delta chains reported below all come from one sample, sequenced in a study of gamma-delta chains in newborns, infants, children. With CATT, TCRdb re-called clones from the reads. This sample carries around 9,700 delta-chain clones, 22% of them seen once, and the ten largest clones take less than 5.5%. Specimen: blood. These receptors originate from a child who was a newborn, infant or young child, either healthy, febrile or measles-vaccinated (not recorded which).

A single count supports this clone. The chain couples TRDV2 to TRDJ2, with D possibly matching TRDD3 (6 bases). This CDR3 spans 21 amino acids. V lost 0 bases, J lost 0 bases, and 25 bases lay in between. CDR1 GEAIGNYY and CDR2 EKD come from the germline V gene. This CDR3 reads CACDTVPTSGVFRALTAQLFF. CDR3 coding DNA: TGTGCCTGTGACACCGTCCCTACGTCTGGGGTATTCCGCGCTTTGACAGCACAACTCTTCTTT.

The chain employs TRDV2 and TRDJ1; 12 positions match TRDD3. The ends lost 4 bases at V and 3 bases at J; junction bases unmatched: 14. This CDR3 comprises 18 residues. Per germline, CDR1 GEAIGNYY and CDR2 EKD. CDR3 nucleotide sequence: TGTGCCTGTGATCTCGTACTGGGGGATACCGGGAGAGCCGATAAACTCATCTTT. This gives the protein CACDLVLGDTGRADKLIF.

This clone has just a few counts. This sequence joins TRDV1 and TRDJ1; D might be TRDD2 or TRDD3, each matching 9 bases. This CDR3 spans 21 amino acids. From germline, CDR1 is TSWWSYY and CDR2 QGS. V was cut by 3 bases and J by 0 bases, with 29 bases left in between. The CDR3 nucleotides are TGTGCTCTTGGGGACGGAAGGCCTTCCTACGTTTCTGGGGGATACACCGATAAACTCATCTTT. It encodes CALGDGRPSYVSGGYTDKLIF.